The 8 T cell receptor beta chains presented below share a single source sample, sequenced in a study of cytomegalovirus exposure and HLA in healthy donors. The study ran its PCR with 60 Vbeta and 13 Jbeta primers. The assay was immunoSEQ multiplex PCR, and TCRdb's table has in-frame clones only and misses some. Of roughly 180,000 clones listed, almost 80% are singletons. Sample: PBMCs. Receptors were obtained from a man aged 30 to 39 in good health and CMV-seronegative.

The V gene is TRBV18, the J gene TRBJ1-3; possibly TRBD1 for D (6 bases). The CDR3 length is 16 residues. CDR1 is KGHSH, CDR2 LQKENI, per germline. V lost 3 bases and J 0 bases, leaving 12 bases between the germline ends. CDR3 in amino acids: CASSPTGQSSGNTIYF. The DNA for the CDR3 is TGTGCCAGCTCACCCACCGGACAGAGCTCTGGAAACACCATATATTTT. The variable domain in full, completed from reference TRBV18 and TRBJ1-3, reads NAGVMQNPRHLVRRRGQEARLRCSPMKGHSHVYWYRQLPEEGLKFMVYLQKENIIDESGMPKERFSAEFPKEGPSILRIQQVVRGDSAAYFCASSPTGQSSGNTIYFGEGSWLTVV.

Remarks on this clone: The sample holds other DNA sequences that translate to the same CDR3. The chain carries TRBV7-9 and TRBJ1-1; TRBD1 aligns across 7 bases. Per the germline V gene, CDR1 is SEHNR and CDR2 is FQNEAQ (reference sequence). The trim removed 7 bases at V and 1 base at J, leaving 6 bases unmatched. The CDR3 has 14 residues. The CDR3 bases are TGTGCCAGCATTTTTGGGACAGCGAACACTGAAGCTTTCTTT. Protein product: CASIFGTANTEAFF.

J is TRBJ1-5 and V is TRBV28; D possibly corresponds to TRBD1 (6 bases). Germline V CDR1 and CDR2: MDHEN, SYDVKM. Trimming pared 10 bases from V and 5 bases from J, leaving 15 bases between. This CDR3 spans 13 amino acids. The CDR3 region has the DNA TGTGCCACGAGGGGGACGCAAGATCAGCCCCAGCATTTT. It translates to CATRGTQDQPQHF.

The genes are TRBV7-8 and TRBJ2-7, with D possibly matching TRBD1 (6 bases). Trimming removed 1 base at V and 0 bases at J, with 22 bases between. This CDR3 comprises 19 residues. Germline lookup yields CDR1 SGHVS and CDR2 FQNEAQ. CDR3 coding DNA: TGTGCCAGCAGCTTAGGTAGGGCAGGGGCAGCCCCAAGCTCCTACGAGCAGTACTTC. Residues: CASSLGRAGAAPSSYEQYF.

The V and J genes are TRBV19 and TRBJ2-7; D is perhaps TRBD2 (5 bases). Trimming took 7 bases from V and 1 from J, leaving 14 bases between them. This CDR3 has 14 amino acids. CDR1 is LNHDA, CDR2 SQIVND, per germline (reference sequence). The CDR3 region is CASTPSRGSYEQYF. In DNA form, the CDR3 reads TGTGCCAGTACCCCATCAAGAGGGTCCTACGAGCAGTACTTC. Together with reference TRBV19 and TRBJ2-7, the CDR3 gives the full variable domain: DGGITQSPKYLFRKEGQNVTLSCEQNLNHDAMYWYRQDPGQGLRLIYYSQIVNDFQKGDIAEGYSVSREKKESFPLTVTSAQKNPTAFYLCASTPSRGSYEQYFGPGTRLTVT.

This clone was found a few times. The CDR3 here is CASSIFLTGRSSYNEQFF. CDR3 sequence (DNA): TGTGCCAGTAGTATCTTTTTAACGGGGAGGAGCTCCTACAATGAGCAGTTCTTC. The chain combines TRBV19 with TRBJ2-1; perhaps TRBD2 as D (6 bases). V was clipped by 3 bases and J by 0 bases, with 18 bases between them. Germline V lookup: CDR1 LNHDA, CDR2 SQIVND (reference sequence). The CDR3 loop spans 18 amino acids.

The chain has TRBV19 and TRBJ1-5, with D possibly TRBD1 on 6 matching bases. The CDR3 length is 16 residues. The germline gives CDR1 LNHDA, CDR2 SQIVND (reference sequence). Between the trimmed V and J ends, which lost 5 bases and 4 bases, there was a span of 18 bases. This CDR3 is CASSSGGGDWNQPQHF. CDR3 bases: TGTGCCAGTAGTTCGGGAGGGGGAGACTGGAATCAGCCCCAGCATTTT.

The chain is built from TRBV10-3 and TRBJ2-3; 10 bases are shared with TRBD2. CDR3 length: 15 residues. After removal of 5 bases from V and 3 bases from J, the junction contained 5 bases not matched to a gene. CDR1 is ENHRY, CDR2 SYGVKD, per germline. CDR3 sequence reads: CAISYSGGTTDTQYF. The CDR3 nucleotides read TGTGCCATCAGTTATAGCGGGGGGACGACAGATACGCAGTATTTT.